The clone carrying this TCR beta chain was detected only a few times. Its target is not known. This CDR3 has 12 residues. The germline CDR1 and CDR2 sequences are LGHDT and YNNKEL (reference sequence). Trimming took 6 bases from V and 2 from J, leaving 7 bases between them. TCRdb re-derived calls from the 5' RACE reads in MiXCR, one entry per CDR3 protein. The data contain a few hundred thousand distinct CDR3 sequences, less than 20% of them singletons. The entry originates in a study of identical twins. Study findings and constraints: Fewer insertions characterized abundant cord blood beta clonotypes, whereas memory repertoires showed none. Findings came from cross-sectional statistics, without long-term follow-up of donors.

Specimen: naive T cells sorted from blood. V gene TRBV3-1 combines with J gene TRBJ2-5; possible D gene TRBD1, 6 bases. The sequence derives from a man aged 50 to 59 in good health. The CDR3 region has the DNA TGTGCCAGCAGAACAGGGCAAGAGACCCAGTACTTC. Translated, it gives CASRTGQETQYF.